A single TCR beta chain is shown here with its context. Its target is unknown. The data derive from a study of siplizumab effects on memory and regulatory T cells. Study-level points and caveats: A minor share of alloreactive clones matched unstimulated subsets. Siplizumab led to significantly less abundant alloreactive sequences that could be traced back to unstimulated CD4+ memory cells. Siplizumab cultures yielded proliferating Tregs whose suppressive function was not confirmed.

TCRdb's table, derived via immunoSEQ multiplex PCR, lists solely in-frame clones and lacks some. The table records under 140,000 clones, roughly 90% of them present only once. Germline V gives CDR1 MNHNS, CDR2 SASEGT. Between the trimmed V and J ends, which lost 3 bases and 1 base, there was a span of 9 bases. This CDR3 is 14 amino acids long. The material sequenced was CD4+ T cells sorted from blood. V is TRBV6-1 and J is TRBJ1-1, with D unresolved. This receptor was identified in a human donor in good health. Written as DNA, the CDR3 is TGTGCCAGCAGTGACCACAGACCGAACACTGAAGCTTTCTTT. It specifies CASSDHRPNTEAFF.